Listed here is a single T cell receptor beta chain. What antigen it recognizes has not been identified. Per-base quality was not reported, and no clone a single base away is much larger than it. Sequencing relied on an Illumina HiSeq 1500. Through fastp at Q25 and MiXCR, TCRdb rebuilt clones from the public reads, retaining in-frame beta chains. Rows are unified per CDR3 protein, each entry keeping the most common DNA and genes. In all, the sample holds about 570,000 distinct CDR3 sequences, and 40% of those were seen once. Of the sample, around 48% falls within the top ten clones. The sample belongs to a study of T cell repertoires in cytomegalovirus infection (dated 2019 in TCRdb). With respect to the entire study: Recently identified HLA-C-restricted CMV epitopes, whose presentation resists viral immunomodulation, were targeted by peptide stimulations together with well-studied HLA-B-restricted epitopes. Donor HLA type was relevant to the analysis, because carriage of CMV infection together with the matching HLA type was indicated by public TCR beta signatures. Overall study results and their limits: The ex vivo response was dominated by HLA-C-restricted CMV-specific TCR beta clonotypes, which also provided the single most frequent clonotype in two of eight donors. In both this cohort and an independent cohort of some 380 donors, the cumulative frequency of public TCR beta family members distinguished carriers of CMV infection plus the relevant HLA type.

From cysteine to phenylalanine, the CDR3 is 12 amino acids long. Left in the record is the CDR3 DNA by itself, 36 bases read in frame from the first base. The germline V gene (reference sequence) specifies MNHEY as CDR1 and SMNVEV as CDR2. From V the trimming removes 4 bases and from J it removes 7 bases, while the gene matches leave 1 base of the junction unaccounted for. Read against the paper, the sample's treatment or condition label means: in vitro stimulation with specific CMV peptide epitopes to enrich CMV-specific T cells. The V gene is TRBV27 and the J gene is TRBJ2-4; 7 central bases correspond to TRBD1. The sample in question was cultured PBMCs, obtained from culture after CMV antigen stimulation. This sequence originates from a human donor in good health (CMV status not recorded). Some clones in this sample may be carry-over from other donors' samples. The CDR3 region reads CASSSDRNIQYF. DNA sequence: TGTGCCAGCAGTTCGGACAGGAACATTCAGTACTTC.